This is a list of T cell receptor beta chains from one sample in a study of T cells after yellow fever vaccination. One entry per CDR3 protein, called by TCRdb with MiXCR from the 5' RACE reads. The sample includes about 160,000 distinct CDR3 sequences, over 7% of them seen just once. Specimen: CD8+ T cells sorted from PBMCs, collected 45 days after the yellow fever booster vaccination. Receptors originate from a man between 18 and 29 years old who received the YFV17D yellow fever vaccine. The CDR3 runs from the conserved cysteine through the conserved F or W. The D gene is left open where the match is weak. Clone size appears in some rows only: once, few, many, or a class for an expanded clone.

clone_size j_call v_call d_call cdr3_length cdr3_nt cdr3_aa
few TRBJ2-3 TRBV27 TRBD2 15 TGTGCCAGCAGCACTAGCGGGGGGGCCTTAGAGACGCAGTATTTT CASSTSGGALETQYF
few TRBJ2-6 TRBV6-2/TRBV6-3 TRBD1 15 TGTGCCAGCAGCCAGGGGGCCATTGGGGCCAACGTCCTGACTTTC CASSQGAIGANVLTF
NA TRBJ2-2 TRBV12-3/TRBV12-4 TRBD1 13 TGTGCCAGCAGAACAGGGGATGCCGGGGAGCTGTTTTTT CASRTGDAGELFF
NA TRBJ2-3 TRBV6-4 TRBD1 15 TGTGCCAGCAGAGAACAGGGGGCAATGGCAGATACGCAGTATTTT CASREQGAMADTQYF
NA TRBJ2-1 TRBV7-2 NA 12 TGTGCCAGCAGCTTAACACGGGATGAGCAGTTCTTC CASSLTRDEQFF
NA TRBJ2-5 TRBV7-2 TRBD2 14 TGTGCCAGCAGCGATAGCGGGGGGGGAGAGACCCAGTACTTC CASSDSGGGETQYF
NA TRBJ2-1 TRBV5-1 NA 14 TGCGCCAGCAGCCCGATGGACAGCTACAATGAGCAGTTCTTC CASSPMDSYNEQFF
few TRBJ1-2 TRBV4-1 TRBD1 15 TGCGCCAGCAGCCAAAGCAGGGGGTTTAGCTATGGCTACACCTTC CASSQSRGFSYGYTF
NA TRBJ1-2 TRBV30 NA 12 TGTGCCTGGAGAGGAGCTAACTATGGCTACACCTTC CAWRGANYGYTF
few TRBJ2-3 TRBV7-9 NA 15 TGTGCCAGCAGTCCCCCCCGGGGTGCGGCAGATACGCAGTATTTT CASSPPRGAADTQYF
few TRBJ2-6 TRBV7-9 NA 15 TGTGCCAGCAGCTTGTCGGACTCTGGGGCCAACGTCCTGACTTTC CASSLSDSGANVLTF
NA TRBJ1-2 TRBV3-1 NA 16 TGTGCCAGCAGCCAAGATCTGTCGGGTTACAGTAACGGCTACACCTTC CASSQDLSGYSNGYTF
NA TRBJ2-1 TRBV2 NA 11 TGTGCCAGCATTTCCGGCAATGAGCAGTTCTTC CASISGNEQFF
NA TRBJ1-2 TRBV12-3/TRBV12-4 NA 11 TGTGCCAGCAGGAAGGGACACCGGTACACCTTC CASRKGHRYTF
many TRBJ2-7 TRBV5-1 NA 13 TGCGCCAGCAGCTTGATAGGGGTTTACGAGCAGTACTTC CASSLIGVYEQYF
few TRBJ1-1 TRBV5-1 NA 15 TGCGCCAGCATGGAGCGCGGACCATGGGACACTGAAGCTTTCTTT CASMERGPWDTEAFF
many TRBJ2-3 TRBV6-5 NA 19 TGTGCCAGAAGTTACCCATTGGTGGGGCACAGGGTGGGAACAGATACGCAGTATTTT CARSYPLVGHRVGTDTQYF
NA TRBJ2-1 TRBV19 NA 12 TGTGCCAGTAGTATAGGTGTGCATGAGCAGTTCTTC CASSIGVHEQFF
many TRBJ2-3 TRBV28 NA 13 TGTGCCAGCAGTTTACTCCAGGGGAATACGCAGTATTTT CASSLLQGNTQYF
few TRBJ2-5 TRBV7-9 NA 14 TGTGCCAGCAGAGGCCTAGAAGTACAAGAGACCCAGTACTTC CASRGLEVQETQYF
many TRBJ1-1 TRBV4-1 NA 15 TGCGCCAGCAGGACGGGGGGCACGGGGAACACTGAAGCTTTCTTT CASRTGGTGNTEAFF
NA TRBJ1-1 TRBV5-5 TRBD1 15 TGTGCCAGCAGCTTATCGGGTCTGACAGGGTGGGAACCTTTCTTT CASSLSGLTGWEPFF
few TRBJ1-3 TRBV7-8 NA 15 TGTGCCAGCAGCGATCCGTGGGGGCCTGGAAACACCATATATTTT CASSDPWGPGNTIYF
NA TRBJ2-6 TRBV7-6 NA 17 TGTGCCAGCAGCCCCTACCAGCAGGGGTCGGGGGCCAACGTCCTGACTTTC CASSPYQQGSGANVLTF
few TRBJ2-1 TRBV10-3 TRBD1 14 TGTGCCATCAGTGAGGGACAGGGGGCGGATGAGCAGTTCTTC CAISEGQGADEQFF
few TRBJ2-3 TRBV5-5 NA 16 TGTGCCAGCAGCTTCAGGGGGGCCGAATACACAGATACGCAGTATTTT CASSFRGAEYTDTQYF
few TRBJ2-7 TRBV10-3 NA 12 TGTGCCGGGGGCGGGGTGTTCGACGAGCAGTACTTC CAGGGVFDEQYF
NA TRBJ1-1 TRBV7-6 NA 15 TGTGCCAGCAGCGCCGTCGGTTTTGGGGACACTGAAGCTTTCTTT CASSAVGFGDTEAFF
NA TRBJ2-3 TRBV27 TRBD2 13 TGTGCCAGCGCGAGCGGGGGTGCAGATACGCAGTATTTT CASASGGADTQYF
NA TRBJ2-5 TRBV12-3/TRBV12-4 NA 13 TGTGCCAGCAGGGACGGACGGGAAGAGACCCAGTACTTC CASRDGREETQYF
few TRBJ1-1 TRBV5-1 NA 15 TGCGCCAGCAGCTATTCGACCCTAGGGGACACTGAAGCTTTCTTT CASSYSTLGDTEAFF
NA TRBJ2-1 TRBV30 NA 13 TGTGCCTGGAATTCAGGCGGGTCAGGCGAGCAGTTCTTC CAWNSGGSGEQFF
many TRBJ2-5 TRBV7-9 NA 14 TGTGCCAGCAGCTCGGCGGAGAGCCAAGAGACCCAGTACTTC CASSSAESQETQYF
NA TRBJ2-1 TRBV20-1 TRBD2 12 TGCAGTGCTACTCGGGGGGGCCGTGAGCAGTTCTTC CSATRGGREQFF
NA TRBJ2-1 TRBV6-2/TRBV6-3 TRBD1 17 TGTGCCAGCAGGGACCGGACAGGGAGGTTTTTCTACAATGAGCAGTTCTTC CASRDRTGRFFYNEQFF